Listed below are T cell receptor beta chains from one sample, sequenced in a study of response to subunit inactivated influenza vaccine. TCRdb re-analysed the RT-PCR reads in MiXCR, keeping a single row per CDR3 protein. The repertoire holds 590,000 or so distinct CDR3 sequences, with 14% as singletons. Sequencing was performed on PBMCs from blood, taken around two weeks before vaccination. These receptor sequences come from a man aged 50-60 years who received an inactivated influenza vaccine. Both conserved end residues are part of each CDR3. A D gene is named only where the DNA matches it firmly. Only part of the rows carry a size: once, few, many, or a class if the clone is expanded.

CDR3	DNA	length	D	J	size	V
CASSLVVGPPGELFF	TGTGCCAGCAGCTTAGTAGTAGGGCCGCCCGGGGAGCTGTTTTTT	15	.	TRBJ2-2	.	TRBV7-2
CASSLPICSDQPQHF	TGCGCCAGCAGCTTGCCGATTTGCTCTGATCAGCCCCAGCATTTT	15	.	TRBJ1-5	few	TRBV5-1
CASSLALGQGLNEQFF	TGTGCCAGCAGCTTAGCGTTAGGACAGGGTCTAAATGAGCAGTTCTTC	16	TRBD1	TRBJ2-1	few	TRBV7-9
CASSPPASYNEQFF	TGTGCCAGCTCACCCCCGGCCTCCTACAATGAGCAGTTCTTC	14	.	TRBJ2-1	many	TRBV18
CSVGYVGATGELFF	TGCAGCGTTGGATATGTGGGTGCCACCGGGGAGCTGTTTTTT	14	.	TRBJ2-2	.	TRBV29-1
CASSLVGGWTEAFF	TGTGCCAGCAGCTTAGTTGGGGGTTGGACTGAAGCTTTCTTT	14	.	TRBJ1-1	many	TRBV7-2
CAVQRGPVETQYF	TGTGCCGTCCAGAGAGGGCCGGTAGAGACCCAGTACTTC	13	.	TRBJ2-5	few	TRBV10-3
CASSLGRLNRDQETQYF	TGTGCCAGCAGCTTGGGGAGGCTAAACAGAGACCAAGAGACCCAGTACTTC	17	.	TRBJ2-5	few	TRBV5-5
CASSQDFRVRDNEQFF	TGCGCCAGCAGCCAAGATTTCAGGGTCAGGGACAATGAGCAGTTCTTC	16	.	TRBJ2-1	.	TRBV4-1
CASSASSGAQDTQYF	TGTGCCAGCAGCGCAAGTAGCGGGGCGCAAGATACGCAGTATTTT	15	TRBD2	TRBJ2-3	.	TRBV7-2
CSARNRGYEQYF	TGCAGTGCTAGAAACAGGGGCTACGAGCAGTACTTC	12	TRBD1	TRBJ2-7	few	TRBV20-1
CASSLEASSPLHF	TGCGCCAGCAGCTTGGAGGCTTCTTCACCCCTCCACTTT	13	.	TRBJ1-6	.	TRBV5-1
CSARPLRTGSIYEQYF	TGCAGTGCTAGGCCCCTCCGGACAGGGTCCATCTACGAGCAGTACTTC	16	TRBD1	TRBJ2-7	many	TRBV20-1
CASSPLGAYEQYF	TGCGCCAGCAGCCCACTGGGGGCCTACGAGCAGTACTTC	13	.	TRBJ2-7	many	TRBV5-1
CASGLPRGGYEQYF	TGTGCCAGCGGCCTTCCCAGGGGAGGCTACGAGCAGTACTTC	14	.	TRBJ2-7	.	TRBV27
CASRASGLSYEQYF	TGTGCCAGCAGGGCTAGCGGACTCTCCTACGAGCAGTACTTC	14	TRBD2	TRBJ2-7	.	TRBV27
CASSGGTSGNEQFF	TGTGCCAGCAGTGGTGGGACTAGCGGCAATGAGCAGTTCTTC	14	TRBD2	TRBJ2-1	many	TRBV2
CSASPQGDTEAFF	TGCAGTGCTAGCCCCCAGGGGGACACTGAAGCTTTCTTT	13	TRBD1	TRBJ1-1	.	TRBV20-1
CSARDFQGAVDQPQHF	TGCAGTGCTAGAGATTTCCAGGGGGCAGTGGATCAGCCCCAGCATTTT	16	TRBD1	TRBJ1-5	few	TRBV20-1
CASRNLAGGQETQYF	TGTGCCAGCAGAAACCTAGCGGGGGGTCAAGAGACCCAGTACTTC	15	TRBD2	TRBJ2-5	.	TRBV3-1
CASRKLGSTDTQYF	TGCGCCAGCAGGAAGTTGGGGTCCACAGATACGCAGTATTTT	14	.	TRBJ2-3	.	TRBV5-1
CATSRTDTQYF	TGTGCCACCTCGAGGACAGATACGCAGTATTTT	11	.	TRBJ2-3	many	TRBV15
CAVSGWAADTQYF	TGTGCCGTAAGCGGGTGGGCGGCAGATACGCAGTATTTT	13	.	TRBJ2-3	few	TRBV7-2
CASSLVSSAYEQYF	TGTGCCAGCAGCTTGGTATCGTCAGCCTACGAGCAGTACTTC	14	.	TRBJ2-7	.	TRBV5-6
CATRSGTASTDTQYF	TGTGCCACCAGATCCGGGACAGCCAGCACAGATACGCAGTATTTT	15	TRBD1	TRBJ2-3	few	TRBV15
CASTTVGLAIQETQYF	TGCGCCAGCACCACCGTGGGACTAGCGATTCAAGAGACCCAGTACTTC	16	TRBD2	TRBJ2-5	.	TRBV5-1
CSVEGHQDTEAFF	TGCAGCGTTGAAGGACACCAGGACACTGAAGCTTTCTTT	13	.	TRBJ1-1	few	TRBV29-1
CASSPRAGRAVDEQFF	TGTGCCAGCAGCCCACGTGCAGGAAGAGCGGTGGATGAGCAGTTCTTC	16	.	TRBJ2-1	.	TRBV3-1
CASSQVGGRRDEQFF	TGCGCCAGCAGCCAAGTGGGGGGGCGGCGGGATGAGCAGTTCTTC	15	.	TRBJ2-1	.	TRBV4-1
CASSNREGASETYEQYF	TGTGCCAGCAGCAACCGGGAGGGGGCTAGCGAGACCTACGAGCAGTACTTC	17	.	TRBJ2-7	few	TRBV7-8
CASSLDWDTVRTIYF	TGTGCCAGCAGCTTAGATTGGGACACCGTCCGCACCATATATTTT	15	.	TRBJ1-3	.	TRBV11-2
CASSSVSSYNEQFF	TGTGCCAGCAGTTCGGTTTCCTCCTACAATGAGCAGTTCTTC	14	.	TRBJ2-1	few	TRBV6-2/TRBV6-3
CASRTGAYTGELFF	TGTGCCAGTCGGACAGGGGCCTACACCGGGGAGCTGTTTTTT	14	TRBD1	TRBJ2-2	.	TRBV6-2/TRBV6-3
CASSLGTTLSYEQYF	TGTGCCAGCAGCTTAGGAACAACCTTGTCCTACGAGCAGTACTTC	15	.	TRBJ2-7	many	TRBV7-9
CASSTTSGGAWTGELFF	TGCGCCAGCAGCACGACTAGCGGGGGGGCCTGGACCGGGGAGCTGTTTTTT	17	TRBD2	TRBJ2-2	.	TRBV5-1
CASSLPGTPFGF	TGTGCCAGCAGCTTACCCGGGACTCCCTTTGGGTTC	12	.	TRBJ2-4	.	TRBV5-5
CAISRTSGSIEQFF	TGTGCCATCAGTCGGACTAGCGGGAGTATTGAGCAGTTCTTC	14	TRBD2	TRBJ2-1	.	TRBV10-3
CSASGGPGNQPQHF	TGCAGTGCTAGTGGAGGGCCTGGGAATCAGCCCCAGCATTTT	14	.	TRBJ1-5	few	TRBV20-1
CASSQEVLLVTDTQYF	TGCGCCAGCAGCCAAGAGGTCCTACTAGTCACAGATACGCAGTATTTT	16	.	TRBJ2-3	few	TRBV4-3
CASSQEREGADTQYF	TGCGCCAGCAGCCAAGAAAGGGAGGGCGCAGATACGCAGTATTTT	15	TRBD2	TRBJ2-3	few	TRBV4-3
CASSLRIAGGPGETQYF	TGTGCCAGCAGTTTACGGATAGCGGGAGGGCCAGGAGAGACCCAGTACTTC	17	TRBD2	TRBJ2-5	.	TRBV27
CASSLGGFSYEQYF	TGTGCCAGCAGCTTAGGTGGGTTCTCCTACGAGCAGTACTTC	14	.	TRBJ2-7	.	TRBV7-9
CSASSVSHTEAFF	TGCAGTGCTAGTTCGGTGTCTCACACTGAAGCTTTCTTT	13	.	TRBJ1-1	few	TRBV20-1
CASSLVGRSTYNSPLHF	TGTGCCAGCAGTTTAGTAGGGCGTAGCACCTATAATTCACCCCTCCACTTT	17	.	TRBJ1-6	.	TRBV27
CASSHNRGSYNEQFF	TGTGCCAGCAGCCACAACAGGGGTTCCTACAATGAGCAGTTCTTC	15	TRBD1	TRBJ2-1	many	TRBV4-2
CASTQGRGSTDTQYF	TGTGCCAGCACCCAAGGGCGGGGTAGCACAGATACGCAGTATTTT	15	.	TRBJ2-3	.	TRBV7-9
CSATQGGGELFF	TGCAGTGCTACCCAGGGAGGCGGGGAGCTGTTTTTT	12	.	TRBJ2-2	.	TRBV20-1
CASSPYGQTQETQYF	TGTGCCAGCTCACCATACGGACAGACCCAAGAGACCCAGTACTTC	15	.	TRBJ2-5	.	TRBV18
CASSARVDTGELFF	TGCGCCAGCAGCGCCAGGGTCGACACCGGGGAGCTGTTTTTT	14	.	TRBJ2-2	many	TRBV5-1
CASSLGERFYNEQFF	TGTGCCAGCAGCTTGGGCGAACGCTTCTACAATGAGCAGTTCTTC	15	.	TRBJ2-1	few	TRBV5-6
CASSLSLAGVRDTQYF	TGTGCCAGCAGTCTCTCACTAGCGGGAGTTAGAGATACGCAGTATTTT	16	TRBD2	TRBJ2-3	.	TRBV12-3/TRBV12-4
CASSYTRSPYEQYF	TGTGCCAGCAGTTACACCCGGTCGCCTTACGAGCAGTACTTC	14	.	TRBJ2-7	.	TRBV6-2/TRBV6-3
CASSLDGRANYEQYF	TGTGCCAGCAGCTTAGATGGCAGGGCAAACTACGAGCAGTACTTC	15	.	TRBJ2-7	few	TRBV7-9
CSARAGASYNEQFF	TGCAGTGCTAGGGCCGGAGCCTCCTACAATGAGCAGTTCTTC	14	.	TRBJ2-1	.	TRBV20-1
CSATRPGIGDEQYF	TGCAGTGCTACACGGCCAGGGATTGGCGACGAGCAGTACTTC	14	.	TRBJ2-7	.	TRBV20-1